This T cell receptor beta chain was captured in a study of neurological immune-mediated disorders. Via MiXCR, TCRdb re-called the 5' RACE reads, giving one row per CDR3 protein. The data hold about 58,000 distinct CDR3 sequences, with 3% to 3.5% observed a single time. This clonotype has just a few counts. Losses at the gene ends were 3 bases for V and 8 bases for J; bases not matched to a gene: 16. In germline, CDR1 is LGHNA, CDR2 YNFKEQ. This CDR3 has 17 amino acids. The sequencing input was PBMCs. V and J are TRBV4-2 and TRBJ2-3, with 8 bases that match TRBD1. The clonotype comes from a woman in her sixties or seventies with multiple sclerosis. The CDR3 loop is CASSQPRYRGIRRTQYF. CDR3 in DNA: TGTGCCAGCAGCCAGCCGAGATACAGGGGGATTCGGCGTACGCAGTATTTT.